The subject of this entry is one TCR beta chain. This entry belongs to a study of PD-L1 blockade in urothelial cancer. As for the study in general: Enrolled patients had been treated previously with 0 to 3 chemotherapy regimens. Blood was tested 3 weeks (second dose) and 6 weeks into treatment.

After removal of 5 bases from V and 2 bases from J, the junction contained 6 bases not matched to a gene. This CDR3 has 15 amino acids. Germline CDR1 and CDR2: SGHTA and FQGNSA. Profiling relied on immunoSEQ multiplex PCR, and the TCRdb table lists in-frame clones only, not all of them. The sample carries 60,000 or so clones, 81% recorded once. Time point described: pretreatment peripheral blood. The TCR sequence derives from a man between 65 and 80 years old with urothelial cancer. This chain connects TRBV7-2 to TRBJ2-7; 10 bases match TRBD2. Sequenced here: PBMCs, sampled around atezolizumab (anti-PD-L1) treatment. CDR3 loop: CASSVGTSDPYEQYF. Written as DNA, the CDR3 is TGTGCCAGCAGCGTCGGGACTAGCGACCCCTACGAGCAGTACTTC.